A selection of T cell receptor beta chains follows, all from one sample in a study of patients and donors after allogeneic stem cell transplantation. Via MiXCR, TCRdb re-called the RT-PCR reads, giving one row per CDR3 protein. The sample holds 900,000 to 1,000,000 distinct CDR3 sequences, over 15% seen once. Sample: blood, either unsorted or a sorted T cell fraction (not recorded which). The receptors originated from a human donor who was either an allogeneic HSCT recipient or a stem cell or donor lymphocyte infusion donor (not recorded which). It is not recorded whose cells these are; they may come from a transplant donor. Both conserved end residues are part of each CDR3. Fields, in order: J gene, V gene, D gene, clone size, CDR3 DNA, CDR3 protein. The D gene is left open where the match is weak. Not every row has a clone size; where given, it reads once, few, many or a size class.

>TRBJ2-1|TRBV5-1|-|few
TGCGCCAGCAGCTTGGAGGGGGACCACTCCTACAATGAGCAGTTCTTC
CASSLEGDHSYNEQFF
>TRBJ2-1|TRBV24-1|-|many
TGTGCCACCAGTGATTTCCGCGGAGGGGATGAGCAGTTCTTC
CATSDFRGGDEQFF
>TRBJ2-7|TRBV20-1|TRBD2|-
TGCAGTGCTCGACTCCGGGGGGGGTCCTACGAGCAGTACTTC
CSARLRGGSYEQYF
>TRBJ1-2|TRBV10-3|TRBD1|-
TGTGCCATCAGTGGGACAGGGGCGAACTATGGCTACACCTTC
CAISGTGANYGYTF
>TRBJ2-7|TRBV12-3/TRBV12-4|-|few
TGTGCCAGCAGTTTAGCCGGCAGAACTTACGTCGGTGAGCAGTACTTC
CASSLAGRTYVGEQYF
>TRBJ2-3|TRBV20-1|-|-
TGCAGTGCCCAGGGGCCTAGCACAGATACGCAGTATTTT
CSAQGPSTDTQYF
>TRBJ2-1|TRBV7-2|-|-
TGTGCCAGCAGGGGCGGGGTTGGAGGACCTTACAATGAGCAGTTCTTC
CASRGGVGGPYNEQFF
>TRBJ1-1|TRBV29-1|-|many
TGCAGCGTTGGTCCCCCTGAAGCTTTCTTT
CSVGPPEAFF
>TRBJ2-2|TRBV20-1|-|few
TGCAGTGCTAGGGAAGGGAACACCGGGGAGCTGTTTTTT
CSAREGNTGELFF
>TRBJ2-5|TRBV27|-|many
TGTGCCAGCAGTAAACACAGGGAGGGTGGAGAGACCCAGTACTTC
CASSKHREGGETQYF
>TRBJ2-3|TRBV20-1|-|-
TGCAGTGCTAGAGTAGGCATCCGCACAGATACGCAGTATTTT
CSARVGIRTDTQYF
>TRBJ2-5|TRBV14|TRBD1|-
TGTGCCAGCAGCCAAGAGGGGAAGGGGGCGAAGACCCAGTACTTC
CASSQEGKGAKTQYF
>TRBJ1-6|TRBV27|-|-
TGTGCCAGCAGTCCGTATACGGGAGCTTATAATTCACCCCTCCACTTT
CASSPYTGAYNSPLHF
>TRBJ2-3|TRBV5-1|-|-
TGCGCCAGCAGCTTGGACCCTAACACTGGCACAGATACGCAGTATTTT
CASSLDPNTGTDTQYF
>TRBJ2-7|TRBV5-1|TRBD1|-
TGCGCCAGCGGGAACCGGGACAGTTACGAGCAGTACTTC
CASGNRDSYEQYF
>TRBJ1-6|TRBV19|-|-
TGTACCAGTAGTATCCAAGGGGAAGTCGGTTCACCCCTCCACTTT
CTSSIQGEVGSPLHF
>TRBJ2-4|TRBV7-2|TRBD2|-
TGTGCCAGCAGCTTAGCGTTTGGGAGGGGCGGAGGAAACATTCAGTACTTC
CASSLAFGRGGGNIQYF
>TRBJ2-7|TRBV12-3/TRBV12-4|TRBD2|few
TGTGCCAGCAGTTTGGGGCCTAGCGGCGAGCAGTACTTC
CASSLGPSGEQYF
>TRBJ2-1|TRBV20-1|TRBD2|many
TGCAGTGCTAGTCCGGGGGGTACTGAGCAGTTCTTC
CSASPGGTEQFF
>TRBJ2-6|TRBV12-3/TRBV12-4|-|-
TGTGCCAGCAGTTTAGCGGTGCGGGCTGGGGCCAACGTCCTGACTTTC
CASSLAVRAGANVLTF
>TRBJ2-5|TRBV7-2|-|few
TGTGCCAGCAGCTTGGACTCATCAAGGGGAGAGACCCAGTACTTC
CASSLDSSRGETQYF
>TRBJ2-1|TRBV4-1|-|-
TGCGCCAGCAGCCAACACCAGGGGAGTTATGAGCAGTTCTTC
CASSQHQGSYEQFF
>TRBJ2-2|TRBV7-7|TRBD1|few
TGTGCTAGCAGCTTAACCGGGACAGGCGACACCGGGGAGCTGTTTTTT
CASSLTGTGDTGELFF
>TRBJ1-1|TRBV3-1|-|-
TGTGCCAGCAGCCAAGATCTGTGGGGGAAGGGGAACACTGAAGCTTTCTTT
CASSQDLWGKGNTEAFF
>TRBJ2-5|TRBV20-1|-|-
TGCAGTGCTAGGCCGAGTGCCGCCTGGCAAGAGACCCAGTACTTC
CSARPSAAWQETQYF
>TRBJ1-4|TRBV2|-|-
TGTGCCAGCAGCGGACGGTCTAAAATTGAAAAACTGTTTTTT
CASSGRSKIEKLFF
>TRBJ1-4|TRBV6-5|-|few
TGTGCCAGCAGTTACTCGATGCCCGCACTTGGTGGTGAAAAACTGTTTTTT
CASSYSMPALGGEKLFF
>TRBJ2-6|TRBV5-5|-|-
TGTGCCAGCAGCTATTTTGAGGCCAACGTCCTGACTTTC
CASSYFEANVLTF
>TRBJ2-7|TRBV6-5|-|few
TGTGCCAGCAGTTCGCGCTCAAACAACTACGAGCAGTACTTC
CASSSRSNNYEQYF
>TRBJ1-2|TRBV20-1|-|few
TGCAGTGCCTCTGTTGACGGCTATGGCTACACCTTC
CSASVDGYGYTF
>TRBJ2-3|TRBV5-6|TRBD2|many
TGTGCCAGCAGCTTCTGGGGCGGGGGGGCAGATACGCAGTATTTT
CASSFWGGGADTQYF
>TRBJ1-1|TRBV2|TRBD1|-
TGTGCCAGCAACGAGGACAGGGGGAACACTGAAGCTTTCTTT
CASNEDRGNTEAFF
>TRBJ2-3|TRBV5-1|-|many
TGCGCCAGCACTTCGCCTGAAGATACGCAGTATTTT
CASTSPEDTQYF
>TRBJ1-1|TRBV12-3/TRBV12-4|-|-
TGTGCCAGCAGTTTCCCGCAGGCGGGAGCTTTCTTT
CASSFPQAGAFF
>TRBJ2-4|TRBV7-9|-|-
TGTGCGCTGCAAACTCTAGCCAAAAACATTCAGTACTTC
CALQTLAKNIQYF
>TRBJ1-5|TRBV20-1|TRBD1|-
TGCAGTGCACAGAGACAGGGCACTAATCAGCCCCAGCATTTT
CSAQRQGTNQPQHF
>TRBJ2-2|TRBV12-3/TRBV12-4|TRBD2|many
TGTGCCAGCAGTTGGGACTATCCCACCGGGGAGCTGTTTTTT
CASSWDYPTGELFF
>TRBJ2-5|TRBV4-1|TRBD1|-
TGCGCCAGCAGCCAAGACAGGACAGGGCAAGAGACCCAGTACTTC
CASSQDRTGQETQYF
>TRBJ2-3|TRBV10-3|-|-
TGTGCCATCAGTGAGTCGAACGGGGAAGTCACGCAGTATTTT
CAISESNGEVTQYF
>TRBJ2-7|TRBV20-1|TRBD2|few
TGCAGTGCTATCTTAGCGGGAGGGCCCCGGAATGAGCAGTACTTC
CSAILAGGPRNEQYF
>TRBJ2-4|TRBV6-2/TRBV6-3|TRBD2|-
TGTGCCAGCGGACTAGCGGGGTCAGTAGCCAAAAACATTCAGTACTTC
CASGLAGSVAKNIQYF
>TRBJ1-1|TRBV29-1|TRBD1|-
TGCAGCGTTGAAGATCAGGGGGGTGACGCTTTCTTT
CSVEDQGGDAFF
>TRBJ1-1|TRBV27|-|-
TGTGCCAGCAGTTTATCGGTCGAGGGGACTGAAGCTTTCTTT
CASSLSVEGTEAFF
>TRBJ1-2|TRBV29-1|-|few
TGCAGCGTTGAAGACAGCTCGGCCTATGGCTACACCTTC
CSVEDSSAYGYTF
>TRBJ2-7|TRBV3-1|TRBD1|few
TGTGCCAGCAGCTATTGGACAGGTCGCCACGAGCAGTACTTC
CASSYWTGRHEQYF
>TRBJ2-2|TRBV25-1|TRBD2|few
TGTGCCAGCAGTCCCCCCCTTCTAGCGGGAGTCCCCAACACCGGGGAGCTGTTTTTT
CASSPPLLAGVPNTGELFF
>TRBJ2-7|TRBV7-9|-|few
TGTGCCAGCAGCTTCCCAGGTTTCCAGCAGTACTTC
CASSFPGFQQYF
>TRBJ2-7|TRBV18|-|-
TGTGCCAGCTCACCAGGAAAGGGAAGTGAGCAGTACTTC
CASSPGKGSEQYF
>TRBJ2-7|TRBV6-5|-|few
TGTGCCAGCAGTTACACCAAACTGAGCTCCTACGAGCAGTACTTC
CASSYTKLSSYEQYF
>TRBJ2-1|TRBV20-1|TRBD2|-
TGCAGTGCTAGCCTAGCGGGGTTCTACAATGAGCAGTTCTTC
CSASLAGFYNEQFF
>TRBJ2-7|TRBV5-4|TRBD2|-
TGTGCCAGCAGCCTCCTAGCGGGAGTGACCTACGAGCAGTACTTC
CASSLLAGVTYEQYF
>TRBJ2-3|TRBV10-3|TRBD2|few
TGTGCCATCAGTGAGCCCGGACTAGCGGAAGGAGATACGCAGTATTTT
CAISEPGLAEGDTQYF
>TRBJ2-3|TRBV24-1|-|few
TGTGCCACCAGTGATTCAGGGTGGGCCACAGATACGCAGTATTTT
CATSDSGWATDTQYF
>TRBJ2-7|TRBV4-1|TRBD2|few
TGCGCCAGCAGCCAAGATATAAGCGGGACCTACGAGCAGTACTTC
CASSQDISGTYEQYF
>TRBJ2-1|TRBV15|-|few
TGTGCCACCAGCAGAGATGTATGGGCGGGCAATGAGCAGTTCTTC
CATSRDVWAGNEQFF